A selection of T cell receptor beta chains follows, all from one sample in a study of PD-1 blockade in mismatch repair-deficient tumors. Only in-frame clones appear in the TCRdb table, and some are missing; sequencing was by immunoSEQ multiplex PCR. The profile covers some 66,000 clones, with approximately 89% appearing a single time and approximately 14% taken by the ten largest. The sample here was peripheral blood, taken 52 weeks after starting pembrolizumab. These receptors came from an adult with mismatch repair-deficient cancer. Both conserved end residues are part of each CDR3. The D gene is left open where the match is weak. Only some rows state a clone size, as once, few, many or a class for expanded clones.

v_call	j_call	clone_size	d_call	cdr3_aa	cdr3_nt
TRBV7-9	TRBJ1-2	-	-	CASSFMRRGRANYGYTF	TGTGCCAGCAGCTTCATGCGCAGAGGTCGCGCGAACTATGGCTACACCTTC
TRBV6-6	TRBJ2-7	-	-	CASRKGDGSSYEQYF	TGTGCCAGCAGAAAAGGGGACGGAAGCTCCTACGAGCAGTACTTC
TRBV10-3	TRBJ2-7	-	-	CAISALAEGGGYEQYF	TGTGCCATCAGCGCTCTGGCGGAGGGGGGGGGATACGAGCAGTACTTC
TRBV19	TRBJ1-4	once	TRBD1	CASRDRGSREKLFF	TGTGCCAGTCGAGACAGGGGGAGTCGTGAAAAACTGTTTTTT
TRBV11-2	TRBJ1-1	-	-	CASSYGTGTTEAFF	TGTGCCAGCAGCTACGGGACCGGGACCACTGAAGCTTTCTTT
TRBV14	TRBJ2-3	-	TRBD2	CASSQGWLAASSTDTQYF	TGTGCCAGCAGCCAAGGATGGCTAGCGGCATCTAGCACAGATACGCAGTATTTT
TRBV5-8	TRBJ1-1	-	TRBD1	CASSLGTGFYTEAFF	TGTGCCAGCAGCTTGGGGACAGGGTTTTACACTGAAGCTTTCTTT
TRBV30	TRBJ1-5	once	TRBD1	CAWSDGQGAQPQHF	TGTGCCTGGAGCGATGGCCAGGGGGCACAGCCCCAGCATTTT
TRBV9	TRBJ1-4	-	-	CASSVSDGNEKLFF	TGTGCCAGCAGCGTTTCGGACGGGAATGAAAAACTGTTTTTT
TRBV15	TRBJ2-1	-	-	CATSSRDGSYNEQFF	TGTGCCACCAGCTCGCGGGATGGCTCCTACAATGAGCAGTTCTTC